This TCR beta chain was sequenced during a study of regulatory T cells in long-lasting Graves disease. Building of the TCR beta libraries involved iRepertoire HTBI primers and Arm-PCR of CDR3 regions. A single record per CDR3 protein comes from TCRdb applying MiXCR to the multiplex PCR reads. The table includes about half a million distinct CDR3 sequences, approximately 22% detected once. Time point denoted: persistent/refractory GD, antithyroid drugs over 5 years with positive TRAb. Isolated PBMC RNA provided the starting material for the TCR library. CDR1 and CDR2 (germline): SGHTA, FQGNSA. V was clipped by 8 bases and J by 1 base, with 8 bases between them. The CDR3 contains 12 residues. This clonotype appeared many times.

This specimen consisted of peripheral blood mononuclear cells (PBMCs), obtained when the disease was refractory, from a patient treated with antithyroid drugs. The sequence was obtained from a female donor with Graves disease. V and J are TRBV7-2 and TRBJ2-5; D is uncertain. The CDR3 DNA is TGTGCCAGCGGAGACGTCCAAGAGACCCAGTACTTC. Protein sequence: CASGDVQETQYF.